The 16 T cell receptor beta chains in this list originate from one sample, sequenced in a study of tissue T cells after allogeneic stem cell transplantation. The method was immunoSEQ multiplex PCR; TCRdb's version includes in-frame clones alone and lacks a portion of them. The sample carries 600 to 950 clones, 55% to 75% recorded once. The source was liver tissue, collected at autopsy. These receptors were collected from a male patient older than 55 with steroid-refractory graft-versus-host disease after an allogeneic stem cell transplant. Some T cells may be provided by the graft donor.

This clone is large (0.1 to 1%) by share. The chain links TRBV4-1 to TRBJ1-5; the D gene is possibly TRBD1 (5 bases). The CDR3 extends over 19 amino acids. The germline CDR1 and CDR2 sequences are MGHRA and YSYEKL. Deletions cut 4 bases from V and 0 bases from J, with 22 bases between. CDR3 amino acids: CASSPAPGPLDHSNQPQHF. CDR3 nucleotides: TGCGCCAGCAGCCCGGCGCCGGGACCTTTGGATCATAGCAATCAGCCCCAGCATTTT.

The J gene is TRBJ1-5, the V gene TRBV7-2; the D is unclear. The CDR3 spans 13 residues. Germline V gene sequence: CDR1 SGHTA, CDR2 FQGNSA. With 6 bases removed from V and 4 bases from J, the gap between germline ends came to 10 bases. The CDR3 loop reads CASSQEQNQPQHF. The CDR3 DNA follows: TGTGCCAGCAGTCAAGAACAAAATCAGCCCCAGCATTTT.

The V and J genes are TRBV3-1 (or the pseudogene TRBV3-2) and TRBJ2-3; 7 bases are a match to TRBD2. CDR1 LGHDT and CDR2 YNNKEL come from the germline V gene (reference sequence). The CDR3 loop spans 16 amino acids. The J segment lost 1 base and the V segment lost 4 bases, leaving 8 bases of the junction unmatched. CDR3 in DNA: TGTGCCAGCAGCCCCGCCGAGAGCGGGGGCACAGATACGCAGTATTTT. Translating it yields CASSPAESGGTDTQYF.

By sample share, this clone is large. This chain links TRBV3-1 (or the pseudogene TRBV3-2) with TRBJ2-2; the D gene is possibly TRBD1 (5 bases). The V gene's germline CDR1 is LGHDT and CDR2 YNNKEL (reference sequence). Trimming cost V 7 bases and J 2 bases, with 11 bases left between them. The CDR3 has 14 amino acids. The CDR3 bases are TGTGCCAGCACCACAGGACCCAACACCGGGGAGCTGTTTTTT. Its translation is CASTTGPNTGELFF.

The chain has TRBV7-6 and TRBJ2-1; D not certain. This CDR3 has 16 residues. Germline assignment: CDR1 SGHVS and CDR2 FNYEAQ. Trimming left V 5 bases short and J 5 bases short, with 19 bases between. CDR3 residues: CASSLRPPKENNEQFF. The CDR3 coding sequence is TGTGCCAGCAGCCTTCGACCACCGAAAGAAAACAATGAGCAGTTCTTC.

J is TRBJ2-5 and V is TRBV7-2; D might be TRBD1 (6 bases). Trimming shortened V by 1 base and J by 5 bases, and 17 bases separated the two germline ends. The CDR3 spans 16 residues. Germline CDR1 is SGHTA and CDR2 is FQGNSA. CDR3 in amino acids: CASSLVGAGASETQYF. The CDR3 nucleotides are TGTGCCAGCAGCTTAGTAGGTGCAGGGGCTAGTGAGACCCAGTACTTC.

Judged by abundance, this clone is large. The chain has TRBV4-1 and TRBJ2-3, with 11 bases lining up with TRBD2. The CDR3 length is 16 residues. Unmatched junction bases numbered 4, after V lost 5 bases and J lost 0 bases. Per germline, CDR1 MGHRA and CDR2 YSYEKL. The CDR3 sequence: CASSSRTSGSTDTQYF. CDR3 sequence (DNA): TGCGCCAGCAGCTCTCGGACTAGCGGGAGCACAGATACGCAGTATTTT.

The CDR3 nucleotides are TGTGCCAGCAGCGTAGAGGGTGGCCAGCCCCAGCATTTT. It specifies CASSVEGGQPQHF. The chain combines TRBV9 with TRBJ1-5; no clear D. This CDR3 contains 13 residues. V was cut by 0 bases and J by 7 bases, with 8 bases left in between. CDR1 is SGDLS and CDR2 is YYNGEE in the germline V gene. The full variable domain, its missing parts supplied by reference TRBV9 and TRBJ1-5, is DSGVTQTPKHLITATGQRVTLRCSPRSGDLSVYWYQQSLDQGLQFLIQYYNGEERAKGNILERFSAQQFPDLHSELNLSSLELGDSALYFCASSVEGGQPQHFGDGTRLSIL.

This clone was observed a few times. A much more abundant neighbour one base away suggests this may be a read error. This sample also contains other DNA sequences that code for the same CDR3. This chain connects TRBV5-6 to TRBJ2-5, with 8 bases identical to TRBD2. This CDR3 is built from 15 residues. Germline loops: CDR1 SGHDT, CDR2 YYEEEE. The V and J ends lost 3 bases and 4 bases, in that order; junction bases with no gene match: 8. As DNA, the CDR3 is TGTGCCAGCAGCTGGGTGGCCGGGGGGGGAGAGACCCAGTACTTC. This gives the protein CASSWVAGGGETQYF.

The chain links TRBV3-1 (or the pseudogene TRBV3-2) to TRBJ1-6; D call uncertain. CDR1 LGHDT and CDR2 YNNKEL come from the germline V gene (reference sequence). The CDR3 is 18 residues long. The V end lost 5 bases, the J end lost 5 bases, and 22 bases lay between the germline ends. This chain's CDR3 is CASSKGSPIIHHNSPLHF. CDR3 DNA sequence: TGTGCCAGCAGCAAAGGCAGTCCCATCATACATCATAATTCACCCCTCCACTTT.

The chain links TRBV7-2 to TRBJ2-7, with 7 bases that match TRBD1. The germline V gene encodes CDR1 SGHTA and CDR2 FQGNSA. Trimming at V came to 5 bases and at J to 0 bases, leaving 4 bases not matched to a gene. The CDR3 runs 14 residues. The CDR3 protein is CASSQGDSSYEQYF. The DNA for the CDR3 is TGTGCCAGCAGCCAGGGGGACAGCTCCTACGAGCAGTACTTC.

V is TRBV4-1 and J is TRBJ2-7; TRBD1 matches at 7 bases. CDR3 length: 15 amino acids. V shed 0 bases and J 4 bases; nucleotides not matched to a gene: 6. Germline V gives CDR1 MGHRA, CDR2 YSYEKL. The CDR3 reads CASSQDTRQGYEQYF. The CDR3 DNA reads TGCGCCAGCAGCCAAGATACGAGACAGGGTTACGAGCAGTACTTC.

The chain employs TRBV4-1 and TRBJ1-2; TRBD1 might be the D (5 bases). From germline, CDR1 is MGHRA and CDR2 YSYEKL. This CDR3 spans 15 amino acids. Trimming left V 4 bases short and J 4 bases short, with 16 bases between. DNA of the CDR3: TGCGCCAGCAGCCTCGACAGTCAACCTTTCTATGGCTACACCTTC. Translating gives CASSLDSQPFYGYTF.

In the case of this clone: Mismatch with germline at one junction end may stem from a read error. This chain joins TRBV15 and TRBJ2-2, with 9 bases lining up with TRBD2. CDR3 length: 17 amino acids. The germline V gene has CDR1 LNHNV and CDR2 YYDKDF (reference sequence). CDR3 in amino acids: CPTSRSRGGEWTGELFF. In DNA, the CDR3 is TGTCCCACCAGCAGATCTCGCGGGGGGGAGTGGACCGGGGAGCTGTTTTTT.

This CDR3 reads CASSIGTSLNEQFF. The CDR3 region has the DNA TGTGCCAGCAGCATAGGGACTAGTCTAAATGAGCAGTTCTTC. The gene calls are TRBV7-3 and TRBJ2-1; 8 nucleotides line up with TRBD2. This CDR3 comprises 14 residues. J was trimmed by 7 bases and V by 5 bases; bases with no gene match: 7. CDR1 is SGHTA and CDR2 is FQGTGA in the germline V gene. Using reference TRBV7-3 and TRBJ2-1 for the parts outside the CDR3, the full variable domain is GAGVSQTPSNKVTEKGKYVELRCDPISGHTALYWYRQSLGQGPEFLIYFQGTGAADDSGLPNDRFFAVRPEGSVSTLKIQRTERGDSAVYLCASSIGTSLNEQFFGPGTRLTVL.

This clone appeared a few times. V gene TRBV29-1 combines with J gene TRBJ1-2; no definite D call. The CDR3 is made up of 10 amino acids. Trimming removed 4 bases at V and 4 bases at J, with 4 bases between. Germline V CDR1 and CDR2: SQVTM, ANQGSEA. CDR3 in DNA: TGCAGCGTTGCAGGCTATGGCTACACCTTC. This codes for CSVAGYGYTF.